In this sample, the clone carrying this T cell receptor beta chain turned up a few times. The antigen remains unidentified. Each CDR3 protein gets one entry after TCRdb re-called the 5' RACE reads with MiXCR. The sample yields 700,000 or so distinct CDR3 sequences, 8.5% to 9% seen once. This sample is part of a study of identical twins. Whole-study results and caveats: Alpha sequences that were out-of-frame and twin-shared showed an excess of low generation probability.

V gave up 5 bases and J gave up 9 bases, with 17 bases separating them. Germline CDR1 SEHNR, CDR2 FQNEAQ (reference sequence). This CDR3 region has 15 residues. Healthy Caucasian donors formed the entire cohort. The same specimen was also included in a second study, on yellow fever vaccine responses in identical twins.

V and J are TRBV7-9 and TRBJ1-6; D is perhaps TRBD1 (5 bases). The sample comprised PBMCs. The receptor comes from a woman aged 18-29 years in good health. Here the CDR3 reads CASSPGTGRGSPLHF. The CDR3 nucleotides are TGTGCCAGCAGCCCCGGGACGGGGAGAGGTTCACCCCTCCACTTT.